This TCR beta chain was captured by sequencing in a study of blood T cells in healthy people across ages. The germline CDR1 and CDR2 sequences are MNHEY and SMNVEV (reference sequence). The CDR3 length is 15 residues. Trimming removed 8 bases from V and 1 base from J, with 15 bases in between. For the second PCR, which ran for roughly 6 to 12 cycles, a sample-barcoded 5' primer and a J-beta primer mix were used. A 12-random-nucleotide template-switch adaptor tagged each cDNA molecule. MiXCR was run by TCRdb on the 5' RACE reads, yielding one entry per CDR3 protein. There are about 730,000 distinct CDR3 sequences in the sample; about 40% occur only once, and 20% to 25% lies in the top ten.

The receptor's source is an older woman in good health. The sample consisted of blood. The rearrangement links TRBV27 to TRBJ1-5; D is unclear. The DNA for the CDR3 is TGTGCCAGCGGCACTGACGGGCGCAGCAATCAGCCCCAGCATTTT. Translated: CASGTDGRSNQPQHF.